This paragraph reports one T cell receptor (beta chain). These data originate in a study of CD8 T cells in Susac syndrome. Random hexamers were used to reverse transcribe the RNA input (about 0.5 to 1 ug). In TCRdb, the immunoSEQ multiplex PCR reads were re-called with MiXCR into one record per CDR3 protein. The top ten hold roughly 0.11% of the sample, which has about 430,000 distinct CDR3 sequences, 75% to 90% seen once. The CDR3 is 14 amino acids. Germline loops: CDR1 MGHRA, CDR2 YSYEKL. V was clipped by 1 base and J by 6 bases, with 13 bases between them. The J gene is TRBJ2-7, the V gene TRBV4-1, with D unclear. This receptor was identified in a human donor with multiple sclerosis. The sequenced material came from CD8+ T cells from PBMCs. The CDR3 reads CASSQVGSPGEQYF. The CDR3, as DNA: TGCGCCAGCAGCCAAGTAGGTAGTCCGGGCGAGCAGTACTTC.